A selection of T cell receptor beta chains follows, all from one sample in a study of technical replicates of blood from a handful of donors. TCRdb's copy holds only in-frame clones and misses some; the assay was immunoSEQ multiplex PCR. The sample lists 58,000 or so clones; around 88% were seen once. Specimen: PBMCs. Every receptor here comes from a human donor in good health. Some clones in this sample may be carry-over from other donors' samples. The CDR3 runs from the conserved cysteine through the conserved F or W. D genes are given only for firm matches. Part of the rows lack a size; the others show once, few, many or a class for expanded clones.

v_call,j_call,d_call,clone_size,cdr3_nt,cdr3_aa
TRBV5-1,TRBJ2-2,TRBD2,NA,TGCGCCAGCAGCCCTGGACTAGCGGGAGGGCCTAGAGGGGAGCTGTTTTTT,CASSPGLAGGPRGELFF
TRBV7-2,TRBJ1-1,NA,NA,TGTGCCAGCAGCTTAGTCTTGAACACTGAAGCTTTCTTT,CASSLVLNTEAFF
TRBV4-2,TRBJ2-3,TRBD1,NA,TGTGCCAGCAGCCAAGGGGACAGGGGTAAGGCAGATACGCAGTATTTT,CASSQGDRGKADTQYF
TRBV14,TRBJ2-5,NA,NA,TGTGCCAGCAGCCAAGTAGGCGGGGGCCGGGGGACCCAGTACTTC,CASSQVGGGRGTQYF
TRBV7-8,TRBJ1-1,NA,NA,TGTGCCAGCAGCCCCCAAGAAGCTTTCTTT,CASSPQEAFF
TRBV4-2,TRBJ2-7,TRBD2,NA,TGTGCCAGCAGCCACCAGGCCGGGGGGGGGCGAGACGAGCAGTACTTC,CASSHQAGGGRDEQYF
TRBV7-9,TRBJ1-1,TRBD1,NA,TGTGCCAGCAGCTTCTATGGGACAGCGAACACTGAAGCTTTCTTT,CASSFYGTANTEAFF
TRBV4-2,TRBJ2-1,NA,NA,TGTGCCAGCAGCCAAGAAGGGCGGGACCACAATGAGCAGTTCTTC,CASSQEGRDHNEQFF
TRBV5-5,TRBJ2-3,TRBD2,NA,TGTGCCAGCAGCTTGGGGGGACTAGCGGGGCTCACAGATACGCAGTATTTT,CASSLGGLAGLTDTQYF
TRBV25-1,TRBJ2-1,NA,NA,TGTGCCAGCAGTGGACGGGGGGAGCAGTTCTTC,CASSGRGEQFF
TRBV2,TRBJ2-2,TRBD2,NA,TGTGCCAGCAGTTTGACGGGGGGGAACACCGGGGAGCTGTTTTTT,CASSLTGGNTGELFF
TRBV7-2,TRBJ2-7,TRBD2,NA,TGTGCCAGCAGTTTACTAGCGGGAGCCTACGAGCAGTACTTC,CASSLLAGAYEQYF
TRBV7-2,TRBJ1-2,NA,NA,TGTGCCAGCAGTTCGAGGGAATGCTACACCTTC,CASSSRECYTF
TRBV11-2,TRBJ2-7,TRBD1,NA,TGTGCCAGCAGCCAGGGGGCGGGGTCCTACGAGCAGTACTTC,CASSQGAGSYEQYF
TRBV9,TRBJ2-3,TRBD2,NA,TGTGCCAGCAGCGTAGCTAGCGGGATCACAGATACGCAGTATTTT,CASSVASGITDTQYF
TRBV14,TRBJ2-7,TRBD2,once,TGTGCCAGCAGCCGGGCATCCGGGATAGCGGGGTCCTACGAGCAGTACTTC,CASSRASGIAGSYEQYF
TRBV4-3,TRBJ2-3,TRBD2,NA,TGCGCCAGCAGCCAACTACTAGCGGGGGTTCGTGCAGATACGCAGTATTTT,CASSQLLAGVRADTQYF
TRBV4-2,TRBJ2-3,NA,NA,TGTGCCAGCAGCCTAAGGACAGAGATCACAGATACGCAGTATTTT,CASSLRTEITDTQYF
TRBV7-8,TRBJ2-7,NA,NA,TGTGCCAGCAGCTTAGGGGACTGGCCCTACGAGCAGTACTTC,CASSLGDWPYEQYF
TRBV2,TRBJ1-4,TRBD1,NA,TGTGCCAGCAGCCCGGACAGGGGGCAAGGTGAAAAACTGTTTTTT,CASSPDRGQGEKLFF
TRBV5-1,TRBJ1-3,TRBD1,NA,TGCGCCAGCAGCTTGACAGGGGAGGTTGCAGGAAACACCATATATTTT,CASSLTGEVAGNTIYF
TRBV5-4,TRBJ2-1,NA,few,TGTGCCAGCAGCCTGCCGAGCAGGAACCTCAATGAGCAGTTCTTC,CASSLPSRNLNEQFF
TRBV7-8,TRBJ2-5,TRBD2,few,TGTGCCAGCAGCGGGGGGACTAGCGGACCCCAAGAGACCCAGTACTTC,CASSGGTSGPQETQYF
TRBV28,TRBJ1-2,NA,few,TGTGCCAGCAGCTTCCCCTTAGGAGCTAACTATGGCTACACCTTC,CASSFPLGANYGYTF
TRBV2,TRBJ2-7,NA,NA,TGTGCCAGCAATTTAGGAGTGTACGAGCAGTACTTC,CASNLGVYEQYF
TRBV4-2,TRBJ2-5,NA,NA,TGTGCCAGCAGACTAGATCGGGGGTCCCCTACGACCCAGTACTTC,CASRLDRGSPTTQYF
TRBV4-1,TRBJ1-2,TRBD1,NA,TGCGCCAGCAGCCAAGACCTGGGACAGGGTCTTGGCTACACCTTC,CASSQDLGQGLGYTF
TRBV4-1,TRBJ2-7,TRBD1,NA,TGCGCCAGCAGCCAAGATAAAGGGGGCTACTACGAGCAGTACTTC,CASSQDKGGYYEQYF
TRBV7-3,TRBJ2-7,TRBD2,NA,TGTGCCAGCAGCACTCTTCGGACTAGCGGCTTTTTCGAGCAGTACTTC,CASSTLRTSGFFEQYF
TRBV18,TRBJ2-6,TRBD1,NA,TGTGCCAGCTCAGGACAGGGGACCCACTCTGGGGCCAACGTCCTGACTTTC,CASSGQGTHSGANVLTF
TRBV9,TRBJ2-3,NA,NA,TGTGCCAGCGGCGGTTTTCTAGCCGTACCAGATACGCAGTATTTT,CASGGFLAVPDTQYF
TRBV21-1,TRBJ1-5,NA,once,TGTGCCAGCAGCGGATTGGGCTCAGAAAAAAATCAGCCCCAGCATTTT,CASSGLGSEKNQPQHF
TRBV6-6,TRBJ2-2,TRBD2,NA,TGTGCCAGCAGATACCCGGGACTAGCGTCGGGGGAGCTGTTTTTT,CASRYPGLASGELFF
TRBV19,TRBJ1-1,NA,NA,TGTGCCAGTAGTATTTGGGGCACAGCGGGGGCTGAAGCTTTCTTT,CASSIWGTAGAEAFF
TRBV2,TRBJ2-3,NA,NA,TGTGCCAGCAGAGATCTAGGGGGCACAGATACGCAGTATTTT,CASRDLGGTDTQYF
TRBV18,TRBJ2-5,NA,NA,TGTGCCAGCTCACCAGATGAGGTCCGGGAAGAGACCCAGTACTTC,CASSPDEVREETQYF
TRBV14,TRBJ2-7,NA,NA,TGTGCCAGCAGCCACCGGGATCGGCAGTACTTC,CASSHRDRQYF
TRBV6-6,TRBJ1-5,NA,NA,TGTGCCAGCAACCTACAGGGAACGAATCAGCCCCAGCATTTT,CASNLQGTNQPQHF
TRBV7-2,TRBJ2-2,TRBD2,NA,TGTGCCAGCAGTACGGTAGCGGGCCAATCCACCGGGGAGCTGTTTTTT,CASSTVAGQSTGELFF
TRBV9,TRBJ2-2,TRBD1,once,TGTGCCAGCAGCGTAGGGTGGACAGGTAACACCGGGGAGCTGTTTTTT,CASSVGWTGNTGELFF
TRBV4-1,TRBJ2-1,NA,NA,TGCGCCAGCAGCCTTTGGAGGGATGAGCAGTTCTTC,CASSLWRDEQFF
TRBV29-1,TRBJ2-1,TRBD1,NA,TGCAGCGTGACTTTTAGACAGGGAAATGAGCAGTTCTTC,CSVTFRQGNEQFF
TRBV5-1,TRBJ1-1,NA,NA,TGCGCCAGCAGCGATACCGGGGAAGCTTTCTTT,CASSDTGEAFF
TRBV5-4,TRBJ2-2,TRBD2,once,TGTGCCAGCAGCTTGGAATCTGCGGGGGGCGGGGAGCTGTTTTTT,CASSLESAGGGELFF
TRBV2,TRBJ2-6,TRBD1,once,TGTGCCAGCAGCACAGGACAGGGGGCCGGGGCCAACGTCCTGACTTTC,CASSTGQGAGANVLTF
TRBV7-3,TRBJ2-3,NA,NA,TGTGCCAGCAGCTTCCCTCCGCAGGGGCAGGATACGCAGTATTTT,CASSFPPQGQDTQYF
TRBV7-6,TRBJ1-6,TRBD1,once,TGTGCCAGCAGCTTAGGGACAGGGGGCTTTTCACCCCTCCACTTT,CASSLGTGGFSPLHF
TRBV19,TRBJ1-1,TRBD1,NA,TGTGCCAGTAGGGGGGTTGACAGGGAAGGGGCTGAAGCTTTCTTT,CASRGVDREGAEAFF
TRBV6-5,TRBJ1-4,TRBD1,once,TGTGCCAGCAGTAAGACAGGGTTGGCTAATGAAAAACTGTTTTTT,CASSKTGLANEKLFF
TRBV11-2,TRBJ2-2,TRBD1,NA,TGTGCCAGCAGCTTCGGGACAGGGGGTATTCTCGGCACCGGGGAGCTGTTTTTT,CASSFGTGGILGTGELFF
TRBV6-1,TRBJ2-1,NA,NA,TGTGCCAGCAGTGAGAGAACGAGGGGGAGTGAGCAGTTCTTC,CASSERTRGSEQFF
TRBV15,TRBJ2-5,NA,once,TGTGCCACCAGCACAGACCGGCGGGGCGCGGAGACCCAGTACTTC,CATSTDRRGAETQYF
TRBV5-1,TRBJ2-1,TRBD2,NA,TGCGCCAGCGGGGGGGGATTCCTCGGCGATGAGCAGTTCTTC,CASGGGFLGDEQFF
TRBV5-1,TRBJ1-3,NA,NA,TGCGCCAGCAGCTTGGCCATTCAGGGCTCTGGAAACACCATATATTTT,CASSLAIQGSGNTIYF